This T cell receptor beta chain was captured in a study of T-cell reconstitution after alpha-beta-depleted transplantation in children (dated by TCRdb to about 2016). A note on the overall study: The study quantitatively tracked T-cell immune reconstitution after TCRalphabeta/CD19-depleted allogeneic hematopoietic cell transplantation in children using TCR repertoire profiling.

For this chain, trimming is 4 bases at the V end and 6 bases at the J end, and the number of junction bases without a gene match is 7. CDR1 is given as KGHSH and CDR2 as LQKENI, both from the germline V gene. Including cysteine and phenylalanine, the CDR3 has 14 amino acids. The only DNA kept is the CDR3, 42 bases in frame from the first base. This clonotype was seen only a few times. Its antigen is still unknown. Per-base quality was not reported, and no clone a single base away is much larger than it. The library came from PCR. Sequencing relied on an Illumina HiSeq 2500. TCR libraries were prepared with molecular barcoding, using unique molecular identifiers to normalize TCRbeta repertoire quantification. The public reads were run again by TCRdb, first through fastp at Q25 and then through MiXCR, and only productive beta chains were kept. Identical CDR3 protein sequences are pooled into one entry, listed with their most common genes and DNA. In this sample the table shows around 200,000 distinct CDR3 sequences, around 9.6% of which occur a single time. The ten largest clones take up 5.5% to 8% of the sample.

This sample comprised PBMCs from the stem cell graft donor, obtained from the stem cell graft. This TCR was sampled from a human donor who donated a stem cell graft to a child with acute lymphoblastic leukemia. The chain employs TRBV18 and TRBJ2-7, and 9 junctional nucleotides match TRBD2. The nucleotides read TGTGCCAGCTCACGGACTAGCGAACGGGGCGAGCAGTACTTC. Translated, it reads CASSRTSERGEQYF.